This TCR beta chain was identified in a study of T-cell reconstitution after alpha-beta-depleted transplantation in children. Unique molecular identifiers were used in preparing the TCRbeta library. TCRdb re-called the PCR reads with MiXCR, one entry per CDR3 protein. The table includes 500,000 to 650,000 distinct CDR3 sequences, over 9.5% detected once. CDR3 size: 15 residues. Germline values: CDR1 SGHTA, CDR2 FQGNSA. V dropped 1 base and J dropped 5 bases, with 14 bases sitting between them. Specimen: PBMCs, mostly from graft donor cells, collected 180 days after TCRalphabeta/CD19-depleted stem cell transplant. This TCR derives from a female patient aged 2-15 years who had a stem cell transplant for aplastic anemia, so the T cells may come from the graft donor. The chain joins TRBV7-2 to TRBJ2-5; D may correspond to TRBD1 or TRBD2 (6 bases each). The CDR3 is CASSLGFGGRETQYF. For the CDR3, the DNA is TGTGCCAGCAGCTTAGGTTTTGGGGGGCGGGAGACCCAGTACTTC.